The TCR beta chain under discussion was sequenced for a study of blood T cell repertoires in COVID-19. Background on the study: COVID-19 samples from acute and convalescent phases originated in the United States, Italy and Spain. T cells, B-cell-depleted T cells, or PBMCs provided the cDNA or gDNA that served as material.

CDR1 and CDR2 from the germline V gene are MGHDK and SYGVNS. The CDR3 totals 13 residues. Trimming stripped 6 bases from V and 5 bases from J, with 14 bases between. Original data processing: Estimation of nucleated cell counts relied on the amplification of reference gene primers. TCRdb keeps only in-frame clones here, not all; method: immunoSEQ multiplex PCR. The V and J calls and clone size are taken from that table; D and trimming were inferred from the DNA. The sample lists around 60,000 clones; approximately 85% were seen once. The receptor was derived from a man in his fifties with active COVID-19. This chain joins TRBV25-1 and TRBJ2-7; maybe TRBD1 (6 bases). Material for sequencing was peripheral blood. The CDR3 bases are TGTGCCAGCAGAGAAGGACAGAAAAACGAGCAGTACTTC. It yields the protein CASREGQKNEQYF.